This T cell receptor (beta chain) was captured by sequencing in a study of blood T cell repertoires in COVID-19. Assay: immunoSEQ multiplex PCR; the TCRdb copy retains only in-frame clones and omits some. The top ten hold under 2.5% of the sample, which has about 230,000 clones, about 79% seen once. This TCR derives from a middle-aged man who had recovered from COVID-19. The sequencing input was peripheral blood.

CDR3 DNA: TGTGCCAGCAGCCCGGACAGGGGGCTACTTTCCTCCTACGAGCAGTACTTC. This sequence encodes CASSPDRGLLSSYEQYF. The rearrangement joins TRBV11-3 to TRBJ2-7; 11 positions match TRBD1. The V gene end was trimmed by 5 bases and the J gene end by 0 bases; junction bases not matched to a gene: 9. CDR3 size: 17 residues. Germline V gene sequence: CDR1 SGHNT, CDR2 YENEEA.